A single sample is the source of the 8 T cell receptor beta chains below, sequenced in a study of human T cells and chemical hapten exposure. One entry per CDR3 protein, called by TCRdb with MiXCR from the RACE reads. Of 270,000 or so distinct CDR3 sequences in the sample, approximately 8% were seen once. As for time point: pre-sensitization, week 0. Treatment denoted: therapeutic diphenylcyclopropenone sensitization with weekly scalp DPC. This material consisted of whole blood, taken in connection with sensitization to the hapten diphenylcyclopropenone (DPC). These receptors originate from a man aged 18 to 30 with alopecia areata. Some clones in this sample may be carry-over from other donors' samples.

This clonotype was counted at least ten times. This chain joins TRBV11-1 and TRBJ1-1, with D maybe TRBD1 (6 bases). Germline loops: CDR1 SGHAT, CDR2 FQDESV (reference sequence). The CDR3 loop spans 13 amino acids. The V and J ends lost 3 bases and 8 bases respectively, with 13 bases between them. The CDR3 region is CASSFRTASEAFF. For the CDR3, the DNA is TGTGCCAGCAGCTTTAGGACAGCCTCGGAAGCTTTCTTT.

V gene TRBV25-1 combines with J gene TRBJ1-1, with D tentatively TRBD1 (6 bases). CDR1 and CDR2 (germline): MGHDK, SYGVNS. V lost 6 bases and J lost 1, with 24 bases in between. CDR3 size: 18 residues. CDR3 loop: CASRPISWPSGENTEAFF. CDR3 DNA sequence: TGTGCCAGCAGACCTATATCCTGGCCGTCAGGGGAGAACACTGAAGCTTTCTTT.

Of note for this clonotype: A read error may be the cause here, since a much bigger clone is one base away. In DNA form, the CDR3 reads TGTGCCAGCAGCCGAGGTAGGACAGGGAACACTGAAGCTTTCTTT. This codes for CASSRGRTGNTEAFF. V gene TRBV14 combines with J gene TRBJ1-1, with 7 bases matching TRBD1. Trimming at V came to 4 bases and at J to 1 base, leaving 6 bases not matched to a gene. CDR3 length equals 15 residues. The germline V gene has CDR1 SGHDN and CDR2 FVKESK.

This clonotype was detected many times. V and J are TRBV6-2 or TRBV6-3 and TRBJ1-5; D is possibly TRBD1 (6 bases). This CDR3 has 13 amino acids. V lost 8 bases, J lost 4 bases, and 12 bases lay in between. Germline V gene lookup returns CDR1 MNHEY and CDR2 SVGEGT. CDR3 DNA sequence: TGTGCCAGCCTGGGACACTCAAATCAGCCCCAGCATTTT. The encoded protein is CASLGHSNQPQHF.

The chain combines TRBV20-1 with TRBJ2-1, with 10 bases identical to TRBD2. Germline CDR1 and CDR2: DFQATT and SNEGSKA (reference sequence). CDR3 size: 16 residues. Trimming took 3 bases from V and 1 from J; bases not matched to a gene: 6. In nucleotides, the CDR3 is TGCAGTGCTAGGAACCCACTAGCGGGATCCTACAATGAGCAGTTCTTC. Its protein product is CSARNPLAGSYNEQFF.

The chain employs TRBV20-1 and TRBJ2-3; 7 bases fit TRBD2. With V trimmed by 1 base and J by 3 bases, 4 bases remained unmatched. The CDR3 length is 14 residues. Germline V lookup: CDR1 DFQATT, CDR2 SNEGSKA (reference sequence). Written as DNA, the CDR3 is TGCAGTGCTAGAGGAAGCGGGACGACAGATACGCAGTATTTT. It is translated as CSARGSGTTDTQYF.

The CDR3 sequence is CASSYLRGDTQYF. The CDR3 coding sequence is TGTGCCAGCAGTTACTTAAGGGGAGATACGCAGTATTTT. This chain connects TRBV6-5 to TRBJ2-3; D is perhaps TRBD1 (5 bases). The germline V gene encodes CDR1 MNHEY and CDR2 SVGAGI. Trimming took 1 base from V and 5 from J, leaving 7 bases between them. This CDR3 spans 13 amino acids.

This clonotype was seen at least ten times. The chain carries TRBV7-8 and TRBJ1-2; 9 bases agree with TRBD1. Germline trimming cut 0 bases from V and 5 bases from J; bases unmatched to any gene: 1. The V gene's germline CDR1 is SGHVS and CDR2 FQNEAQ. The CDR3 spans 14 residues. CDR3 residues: CASSLAGQGYGYTF. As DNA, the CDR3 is TGTGCCAGCAGCTTAGCCGGACAGGGGTATGGCTACACCTTC.